This TCR beta chain comes out of a study of technical replicates of blood from several donors. The table came from immunoSEQ multiplex PCR; TCRdb's copy has only in-frame clones and leaves some out. The sample carries roughly 60,000 clones, over 85% recorded once. Germline CDR1 SNHLY, CDR2 FYNNEI. This CDR3 has 16 amino acids. J was trimmed by 5 bases and V by 5 bases; bases with no gene match: 13. What was sequenced was PBMCs. The receptor comes from a human donor in good health. Some clones in this sample may be carry-over from other donors' samples. The rearrangement links TRBV2 to TRBJ1-2, with TRBD1 matching 8 bases. CDR3 sequence reads: CASSSRQGRRQYGYTF. CDR3 DNA sequence: TGTGCCAGCAGTAGCAGACAGGGGAGAAGACAATATGGCTACACCTTC.